This passage covers 21 T cell receptor beta chains from one sample sequenced in a study of T cells after yellow fever vaccination. TCRdb called the 5' RACE reads again in MiXCR, with one record for every CDR3 protein. The sample lists 450,000 to 650,000 distinct CDR3 sequences, around a fifth occurring once. The sample was PBMCs, taken 21 days after the first yellow fever vaccination. Every receptor here comes from a man between 18 and 35 years old who received the YFV17D yellow fever vaccine.

This clonotype was counted between two and nine times. The chain carries TRBV4-1 and TRBJ1-1; 10 positions match TRBD1. The CDR3 totals 16 residues. J lost 0 bases, V lost 3 bases, and 4 bases had no gene match. Germline V CDR1 and CDR2: MGHRA, YSYEKL. This CDR3 reads CASSHGQGGVNTEAFF. In DNA form, the CDR3 reads TGCGCCAGCAGCCACGGACAGGGGGGAGTGAACACTGAAGCTTTCTTT.

The rearrangement links TRBV27 to TRBJ2-7; D is uncertain. Trimming left V 2 bases short and J 6 bases short, with 11 bases between. Germline values: CDR1 MNHEY, CDR2 SMNVEV (reference sequence). This CDR3 region has 13 residues. CDR3 DNA sequence: TGTGCCAGCAGTTTAGGGCCCGGGTTCGAGCAGTACGTC. The encoded protein is CASSLGPGFEQYV.

The V and J genes are TRBV12-3 or TRBV12-4 and TRBJ2-3; D is unclear. The CDR3 extends over 14 amino acids. Deletions cut 4 bases from V and 2 bases from J, with 10 bases between. CDR3 protein: CASSYDPPTDTQYF. The DNA for the CDR3 is TGTGCCAGCAGTTACGACCCTCCCACAGATACGCAGTATTTT.

This clonotype showed up just a few times. The DNA of the CDR3 is TGCGCCAGCAGCTTCGGGACAGGAGGTGAAAAACTGTTTTTT. It yields the protein CASSFGTGGEKLFF. V is TRBV5-1 and J is TRBJ1-4, with TRBD1 matching 8 bases. CDR3 length equals 14 residues. Germline V lookup: CDR1 SGHRS, CDR2 YFSETQ. V gave up 2 bases and J gave up 7 bases; unmatched junction bases: 4.

This clonotype was detected only a few times. The chain is built from TRBV7-9 and TRBJ1-5, with 7 bases identical to TRBD1. The ends lost 1 base at V and 4 bases at J; junction bases unmatched: 7. This CDR3 has 16 amino acids. Germline lookup yields CDR1 SEHNR and CDR2 FQNEAQ (reference sequence). The CDR3 coding sequence is TGTGCCAGCAGCTTAGGAGTCGGACAGGTAAATCAGCCCCAGCATTTT. Protein sequence: CASSLGVGQVNQPQHF.

This clonotype was counted only a few times. The chain links TRBV24-1 to TRBJ2-6, with D unclear. V was shortened by 6 bases and J by 2 bases, with 13 bases between the two germline ends. Germline values: CDR1 KGHDR, CDR2 SFDVKD. CDR3 size: 16 residues. CDR3 DNA: TGTGCCACCAGTCCGGGCAGTAATCCTGGGGCCAACGTCCTGACTTTC. The encoded protein is CATSPGSNPGANVLTF.

There are a few counts of this clonotype. The genes are TRBV7-9 and TRBJ2-7; D remains ambiguous. Trimming stripped 5 bases from V and 7 bases from J, with 9 bases between. Germline lookup yields CDR1 SEHNR and CDR2 FQNEAQ (reference sequence). The CDR3 sequence is 11 residues long. The chain's CDR3 is CASSRYREQYF. For the CDR3, the DNA is TGTGCCAGCAGCCGATACAGAGAGCAGTACTTC.

A few counts support this clonotype. The rearrangement uses TRBV5-5 and TRBJ2-7; TRBD2 agrees at 9 bases. Germline V gene sequence: CDR1 SGHKS, CDR2 YYEKEE (reference sequence). The CDR3 covers 15 residues. V trimming: 4 bases; J trimming: 2 bases; junction bases outside the gene matches: 7. For the CDR3, the DNA is TGTGCCAGCAGCCAGACTAGCGGATACACCTACGAGCAGTACTTC. This codes for CASSQTSGYTYEQYF.

V usage is TRBV5-6 and J usage is TRBJ1-1, with a possible D match to TRBD1 (6 bases). Per germline, CDR1 SGHDT and CDR2 YYEEEE. V lost 6 bases to trimming and J lost 7 bases, with 16 bases between them. The length of the CDR3 is 13 residues. CDR3 in amino acids: CASTKTGGVEAFF. DNA for the CDR3: TGTGCCAGCACAAAGACCGGGGGCGTTGAAGCTTTCTTT.

This clonotype was counted a few times. This chain connects TRBV7-9 to TRBJ1-1; tentative D call: TRBD1 (5 bases). Trimming cost V 4 bases and J 1 base, with 13 bases left between them. The CDR3 sequence is 15 residues long. In germline, CDR1 is SEHNR, CDR2 FQNEAQ (reference sequence). The CDR3 nucleotides are TGTGCCAGCAGCTCCGAAGGGGCGAAGAACACTGAAGCTTTCTTT. It yields the protein CASSSEGAKNTEAFF. Complete variable domain (other parts from reference TRBV7-9 and TRBJ1-1): DTGVSQNPRHKITKRGQNVTFRCDPISEHNRLYWYRQTLGQGPEFLTYFQNEAQLEKSRLLSDRFSAERPKGSFSTLEIQRTEQGDSAMYLCASSSEGAKNTEAFFGQGTRLTVV.

This clonotype was picked up a small number of times. The V and J genes are TRBV7-8 and TRBJ1-4, with 8 bases lining up with TRBD1. The CDR3 totals 16 residues. Germline CDR1 and CDR2: SGHVS and FQNEAQ. The V segment lost 3 bases and the J segment 2 bases; nucleotides outside the gene matches: 5. CDR3 coding DNA: TGTGCCAGCAGCTTCGACAGGGGCAGGACTAATGAAAAACTGTTTTTT. It yields the protein CASSFDRGRTNEKLFF.

The V call is TRBV28, the J call TRBJ2-7; D not certain. Trimming pared 4 bases from V and 3 bases from J, leaving 13 bases between. This CDR3 contains 14 residues. From germline, CDR1 is MDHEN and CDR2 SYDVKM. The CDR3 DNA reads as TGTGCCAGCAGTTCCTCAAATTCCGGCTACGAGCAGTACGTC. Its protein product is CASSSSNSGYEQYV.

Of note for this clonotype: The CDR3 carries no conserved terminal phenylalanine or tryptophan, so it likely arises from a read error. V usage is TRBV7-2 and J usage is TRBJ1-6; 7 nucleotides agree with TRBD1. This CDR3 comprises 14 residues. J lost 9 bases, V lost 5 bases, and 7 bases had no gene match. Looked up from germline, CDR1 is SGHTA and CDR2 is FQGNSA. The CDR3 DNA reads TGTGCCAGCAGCAGAGACAGGGTGGCTTCACCCCTCCACTCT. It specifies CASSRDRVASPLHS.

The chain is built from TRBV7-9 and TRBJ2-1; 7 positions agree with TRBD2. Germline V CDR1 and CDR2: SEHNR, FQNEAQ (reference sequence). The CDR3 sequence is 11 residues long. Trimming at V came to 5 bases and at J to 12 bases, leaving 4 bases not matched to a gene. The CDR3 protein is CASSPGEGQFF. The CDR3 DNA reads as TGTGCCAGCAGCCCCGGGGAGGGGCAGTTCTTC.

In its sample, this clonotype was seen a few times. The chain combines TRBV6-2 or TRBV6-3 with TRBJ2-7; D remains ambiguous. CDR3 length: 13 residues. Germline-derived CDR1 and CDR2 are MNHEY and SVGEGT. Trimming removed 6 bases from V and 4 bases from J, with 13 bases in between. CDR3 coding DNA: TGTGCCAGCAGGGGAACCGCCGGTTACGAGCAGTACGTC. It yields the protein CASRGTAGYEQYV.

This clonotype was counted ten times or more. The chain employs TRBV7-3 and TRBJ2-1; 8 nucleotides agree with TRBD2. CDR1 SGHTA and CDR2 FQGTGA come from the germline V gene. The CDR3 has 14 amino acids. With 1 base clipped from V and 5 bases from J, the junction kept 1 base outside the gene matches. CDR3 region: CASSLSGGNNEQFF. In nucleotides, the CDR3 is TGTGCCAGCAGCTTAAGCGGGGGGAACAATGAGCAGTTCTTC.

This clonotype was found a few times. The V and J genes are TRBV15 and TRBJ1-6; D gene unclear. Germline V gene data show CDR1 as LNHNV and CDR2 as YYDKDF (reference sequence). With 0 bases removed from V and 6 bases from J, the gap between germline ends came to 9 bases. The CDR3 extends over 15 amino acids. The CDR3, as DNA: TGTGCCACCAGCAGAGATGGGGTTGGTAATTCACCCCTCCACTTT. Translated: CATSRDGVGNSPLHF.

This clonotype was seen many times. The chain recombines TRBV20-1 with TRBJ2-5; TRBD2 aligns across 7 bases. The junction had 8 bases not matched to a gene; V was cut back by 5 bases and J by 2 bases. CDR1 DFQATT and CDR2 SNEGSKA come from the germline V gene (reference sequence). CDR3 length: 14 amino acids. The CDR3, as DNA: TGCAGTGCTCGCCGGACTAGTCCTCAAGAGACCCAGTACTTC. It encodes CSARRTSPQETQYF.

In its sample, this clonotype was seen a few times. This sequence joins TRBV7-9 and TRBJ2-2; D uncertain. Trimming removed 4 bases at V and 0 bases at J, with 12 bases between. The CDR3 runs to 16 residues. Germline V gene lookup returns CDR1 SEHNR and CDR2 FQNEAQ (reference sequence). The CDR3 region is CASSSLTNANTGELFF. The CDR3 bases are TGTGCCAGCAGCTCCTTGACAAATGCGAACACCGGGGAGCTGTTTTTT. The full variable domain, rest sourced from reference TRBV7-9 and TRBJ2-2, is DTGVSQNPRHKITKRGQNVTFRCDPISEHNRLYWYRQTLGQGPEFLTYFQNEAQLEKSRLLSDRFSAERPKGSFSTLEIQRTEQGDSAMYLCASSSLTNANTGELFFGEGSRLTVL.

V gene TRBV5-1 combines with J gene TRBJ1-4; weak D call: TRBD1 (6 bases). Trimming stripped 0 bases from V and 8 bases from J, with 11 bases between. The CDR3 has 14 residues. Germline CDR1 SGHRS, CDR2 YFSETQ. CDR3 residues: CASSLARGREKLFF. The CDR3 DNA sequence: TGCGCCAGCAGCTTGGCCAGGGGACGAGAAAAACTGTTTTTT.

There are a few counts of this clonotype. The chain combines TRBV28 with TRBJ1-5; 8 bases match TRBD1. From germline, CDR1 is MDHEN and CDR2 SYDVKM. With V trimmed by 3 bases and J by 3 bases, 10 bases remained unmatched. The CDR3 has 17 amino acids. Written as DNA, the CDR3 is TGTGCCAGCAGTTTCCCGGCCAGGGGGCCATCCAATCAGCCCCAGCATTTT. Its protein product is CASSFPARGPSNQPQHF.